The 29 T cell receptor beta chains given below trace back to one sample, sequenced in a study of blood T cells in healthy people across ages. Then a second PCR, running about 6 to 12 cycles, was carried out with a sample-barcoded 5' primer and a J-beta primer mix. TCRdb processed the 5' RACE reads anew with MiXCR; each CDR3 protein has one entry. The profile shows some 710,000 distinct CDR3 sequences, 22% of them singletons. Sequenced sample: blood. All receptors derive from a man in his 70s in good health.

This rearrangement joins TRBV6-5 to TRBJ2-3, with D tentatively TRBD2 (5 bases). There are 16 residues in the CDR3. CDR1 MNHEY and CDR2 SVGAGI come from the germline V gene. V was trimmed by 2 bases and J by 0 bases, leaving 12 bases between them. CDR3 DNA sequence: TGTGCCAGCAGTTACCTCGCGGGCTCCAGCACAGATACGCAGTATTTT. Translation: CASSYLAGSSTDTQYF.

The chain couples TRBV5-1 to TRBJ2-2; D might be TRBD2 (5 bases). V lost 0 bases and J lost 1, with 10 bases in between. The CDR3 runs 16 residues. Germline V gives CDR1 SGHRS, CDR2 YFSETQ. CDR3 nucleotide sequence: TGCGCCAGCAGCTTGGCATCGGCGGGGAACACCGGGGAGCTGTTTTTT. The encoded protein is CASSLASAGNTGELFF. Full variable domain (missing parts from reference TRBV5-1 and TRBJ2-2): KAGVTQTPRYLIKTRGQQVTLSCSPISGHRSVSWYQQTPGQGLQFLFEYFSETQRNKGNFPGRFSGRQFSNSRSEMNVSTLELGDSALYLCASSLASAGNTGELFFGEGSRLTVL.

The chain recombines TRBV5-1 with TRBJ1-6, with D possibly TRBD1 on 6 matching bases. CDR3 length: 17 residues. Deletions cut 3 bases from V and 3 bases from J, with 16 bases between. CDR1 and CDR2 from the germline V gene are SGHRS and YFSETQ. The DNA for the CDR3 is TGCGCCAGCAGCTCCGGGGGTGGACAGCTCTATAATTCACCCCTCCACTTT. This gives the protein CASSSGGGQLYNSPLHF.

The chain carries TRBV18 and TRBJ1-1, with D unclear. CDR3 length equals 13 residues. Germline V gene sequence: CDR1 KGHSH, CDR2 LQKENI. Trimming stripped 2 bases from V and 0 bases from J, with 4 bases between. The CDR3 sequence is CASSPMLNTEAFF. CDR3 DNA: TGTGCCAGCTCACCAATGCTGAACACTGAAGCTTTCTTT.

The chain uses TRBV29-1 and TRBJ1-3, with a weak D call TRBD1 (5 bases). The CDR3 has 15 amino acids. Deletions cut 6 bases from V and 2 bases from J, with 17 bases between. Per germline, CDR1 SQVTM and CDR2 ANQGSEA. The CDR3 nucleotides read TGCAGCGTCGCATCGGGGGGGGGTCCTGGAAACACCATATATTTT. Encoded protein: CSVASGGGPGNTIYF.

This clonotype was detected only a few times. In DNA form, the CDR3 reads TGCAGTGCTAGAACGACAGGGGGCGCGAGTCCCAAAAACATTCAGTACTTC. Protein sequence: CSARTTGGASPKNIQYF. This chain joins TRBV20-1 and TRBJ2-4, with TRBD1 matching over 10 bases. CDR1 DFQATT and CDR2 SNEGSKA come from the germline V gene (reference sequence). The CDR3 runs 17 residues. J lost 2 bases, V lost 2 bases, and 9 bases had no gene match.

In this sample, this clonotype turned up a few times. CDR3 sequence (DNA): TGTGCCAGCAGTTTAGATTTGCGGGGGGGGGTAGATACGCAGTATTTT. Amino acid sequence: CASSLDLRGGVDTQYF. The chain has TRBV28 and TRBJ2-3; TRBD2 agrees at 9 bases. V lost 2 bases and J lost 5; bases outside the gene matches: 8. Germline lookup yields CDR1 MDHEN and CDR2 SYDVKM. This CDR3 comprises 16 residues.

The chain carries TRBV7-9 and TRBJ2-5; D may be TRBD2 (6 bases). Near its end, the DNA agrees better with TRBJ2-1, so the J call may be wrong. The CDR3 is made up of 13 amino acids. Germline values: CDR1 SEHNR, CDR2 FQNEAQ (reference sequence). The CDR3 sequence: CASSSLARNEQFF. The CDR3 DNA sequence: TGTGCCAGCAGCTCCCTAGCGCGGAATGAGCAGTTCTTC.

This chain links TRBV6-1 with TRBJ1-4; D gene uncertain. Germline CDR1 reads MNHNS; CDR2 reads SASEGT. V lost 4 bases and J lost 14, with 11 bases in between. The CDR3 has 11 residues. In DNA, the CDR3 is TGTGCCAGCAGTGGACCCAGAAGGCTGTTTTTT. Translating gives CASSGPRRLFF.

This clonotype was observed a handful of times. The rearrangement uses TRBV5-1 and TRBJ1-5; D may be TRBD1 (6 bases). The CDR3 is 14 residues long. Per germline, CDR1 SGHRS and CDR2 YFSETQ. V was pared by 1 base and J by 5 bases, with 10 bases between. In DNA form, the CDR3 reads TGCGCCAGCAGCTTGTGGGGGGGCGATCAGCCCCAGCATTTT. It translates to CASSLWGGDQPQHF. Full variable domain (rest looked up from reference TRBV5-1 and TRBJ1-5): KAGVTQTPRYLIKTRGQQVTLSCSPISGHRSVSWYQQTPGQGLQFLFEYFSETQRNKGNFPGRFSGRQFSNSRSEMNVSTLELGDSALYLCASSLWGGDQPQHFGDGTRLSIL.

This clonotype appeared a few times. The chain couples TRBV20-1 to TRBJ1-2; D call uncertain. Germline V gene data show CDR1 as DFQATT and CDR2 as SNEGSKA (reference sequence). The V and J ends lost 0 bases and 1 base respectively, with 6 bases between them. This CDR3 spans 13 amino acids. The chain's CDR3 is CSARDANNYGYTF. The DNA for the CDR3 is TGCAGTGCTAGAGACGCGAATAACTATGGCTACACCTTC.

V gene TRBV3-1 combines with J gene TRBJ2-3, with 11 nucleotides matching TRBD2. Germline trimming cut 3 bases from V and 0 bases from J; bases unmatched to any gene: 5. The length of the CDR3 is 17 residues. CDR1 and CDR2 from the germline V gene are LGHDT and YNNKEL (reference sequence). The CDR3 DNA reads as TGTGCCAGCAGCCAGCGAACTAGCGGGGGCAGCACAGATACGCAGTATTTT. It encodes CASSQRTSGGSTDTQYF.

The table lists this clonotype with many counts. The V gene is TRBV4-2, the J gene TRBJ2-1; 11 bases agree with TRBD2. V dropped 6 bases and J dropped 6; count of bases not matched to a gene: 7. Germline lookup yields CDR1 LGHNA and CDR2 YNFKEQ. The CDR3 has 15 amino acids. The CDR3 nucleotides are TGTGCCAGCAGGAAAGCTAGCGGGGGGAGCAATGAGCAGTTCTTC. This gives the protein CASRKASGGSNEQFF.

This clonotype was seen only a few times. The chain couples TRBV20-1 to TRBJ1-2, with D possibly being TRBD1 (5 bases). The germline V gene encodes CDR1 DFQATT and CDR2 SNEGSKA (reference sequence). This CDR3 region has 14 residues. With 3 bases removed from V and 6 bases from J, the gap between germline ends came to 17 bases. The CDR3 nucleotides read TGCAGTGCTAGCCCTCTCCGCAGGGAGCATGGCTACACCTTC. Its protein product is CSASPLRREHGYTF.

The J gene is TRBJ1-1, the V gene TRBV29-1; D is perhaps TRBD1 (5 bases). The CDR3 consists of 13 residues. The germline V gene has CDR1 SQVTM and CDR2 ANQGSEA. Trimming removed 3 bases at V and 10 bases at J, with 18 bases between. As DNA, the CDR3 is TGCAGCGTTGACAGGGAAGCCCATGGGGGAGCTTTCTTT. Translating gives CSVDREAHGGAFF.

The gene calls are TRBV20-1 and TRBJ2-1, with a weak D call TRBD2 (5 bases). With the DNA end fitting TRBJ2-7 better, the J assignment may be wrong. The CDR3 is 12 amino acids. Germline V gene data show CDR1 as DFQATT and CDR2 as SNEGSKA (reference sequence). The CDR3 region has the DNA TGCAGTGCTAGGGTAACCCCGGGGGAGCAGTACTTC. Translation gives CSARVTPGEQYF.

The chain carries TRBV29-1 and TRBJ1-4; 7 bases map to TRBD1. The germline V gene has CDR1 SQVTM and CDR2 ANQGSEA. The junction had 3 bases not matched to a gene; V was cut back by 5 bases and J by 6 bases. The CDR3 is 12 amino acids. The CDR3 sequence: CSVSQGDEKLFF. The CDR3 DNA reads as TGCAGCGTTTCGCAGGGGGATGAAAAACTGTTTTTT. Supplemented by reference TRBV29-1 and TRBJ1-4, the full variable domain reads SAVISQKPSRDICQRGTSLTIQCQVDSQVTMMFWYRQQPGQSLTLIATANQGSEATYESGFVIDKFPISRPNLTFSTLTVSNMSPEDSSIYLCSVSQGDEKLFFGSGTQLSVL.

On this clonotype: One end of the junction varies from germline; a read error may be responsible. CDR3 nucleotides: TGTGCCGGCAGTCCGGGACAGGGGATAAGGTACGAGCAGTACTTC. Translated, it gives CAGSPGQGIRYEQYF. V is TRBV12-3 or TRBV12-4 and J is TRBJ2-7, with 10 bases identical to TRBD1. The CDR3 covers 15 residues.

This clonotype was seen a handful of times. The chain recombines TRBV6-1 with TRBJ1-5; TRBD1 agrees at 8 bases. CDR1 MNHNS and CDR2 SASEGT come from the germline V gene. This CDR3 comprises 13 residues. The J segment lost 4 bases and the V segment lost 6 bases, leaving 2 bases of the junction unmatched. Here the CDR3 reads CASSRTGNQPQHF. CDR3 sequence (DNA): TGTGCCAGCAGCCGGACAGGGAATCAGCCCCAGCATTTT.

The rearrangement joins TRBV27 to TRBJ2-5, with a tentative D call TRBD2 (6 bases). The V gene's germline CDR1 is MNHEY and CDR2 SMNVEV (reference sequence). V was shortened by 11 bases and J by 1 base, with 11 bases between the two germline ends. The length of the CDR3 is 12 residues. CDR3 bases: TGTGCCTCCGGGGGATTCCAAGAGACCCAGTACTTC. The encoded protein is CASGGFQETQYF.

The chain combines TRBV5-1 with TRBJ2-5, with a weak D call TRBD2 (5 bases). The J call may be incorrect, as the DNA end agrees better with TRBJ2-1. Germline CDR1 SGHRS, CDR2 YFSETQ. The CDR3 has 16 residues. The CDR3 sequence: CASSLSGSPTYNEQFF. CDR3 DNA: TGCGCCAGCAGCTTGTCGGGGTCCCCTACCTACAATGAGCAGTTCTTC.

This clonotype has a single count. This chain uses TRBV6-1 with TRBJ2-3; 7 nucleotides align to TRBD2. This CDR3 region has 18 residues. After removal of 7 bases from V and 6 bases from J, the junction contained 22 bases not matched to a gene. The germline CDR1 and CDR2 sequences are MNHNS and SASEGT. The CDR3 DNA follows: TGTGCCAGCACCTACCCCCTCCCCCGGTGGCGGGAGAAGGATACGCAGTATTTT. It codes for CASTYPLPRWREKDTQYF.

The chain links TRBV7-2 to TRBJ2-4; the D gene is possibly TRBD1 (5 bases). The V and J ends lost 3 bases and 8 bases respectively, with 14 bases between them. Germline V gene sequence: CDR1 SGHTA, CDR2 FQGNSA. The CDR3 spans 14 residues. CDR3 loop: CASSLTVKQDIQYF. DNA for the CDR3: TGTGCCAGCAGCTTGACAGTAAAGCAAGACATTCAGTACTTC. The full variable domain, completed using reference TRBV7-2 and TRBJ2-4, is GAGVSQSPSNKVTEKGKDVELRCDPISGHTALYWYRQSLGQGLEFLIYFQGNSAPDKSGLPSDRFSAERTGGSVSTLTIQRTQQEDSAVYLCASSLTVKQDIQYFGAGTRLSVL.

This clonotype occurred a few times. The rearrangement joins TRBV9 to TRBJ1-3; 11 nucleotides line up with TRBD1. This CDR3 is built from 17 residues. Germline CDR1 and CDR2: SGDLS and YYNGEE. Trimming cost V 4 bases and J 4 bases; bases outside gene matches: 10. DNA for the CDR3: TGTGCCAGCAGCCCTAGCTCCGGGACAGGGGGAGGAAACACCATATATTTT. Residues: CASSPSSGTGGGNTIYF. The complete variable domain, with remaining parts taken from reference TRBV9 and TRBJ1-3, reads DSGVTQTPKHLITATGQRVTLRCSPRSGDLSVYWYQQSLDQGLQFLIQYYNGEERAKGNILERFSAQQFPDLHSELNLSSLELGDSALYFCASSPSSGTGGGNTIYFGEGSWLTVV.

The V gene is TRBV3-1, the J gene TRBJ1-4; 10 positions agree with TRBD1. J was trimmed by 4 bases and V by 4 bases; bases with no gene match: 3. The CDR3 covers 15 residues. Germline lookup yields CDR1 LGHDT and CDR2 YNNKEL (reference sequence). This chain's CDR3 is CASSLTGGLNEKLFF. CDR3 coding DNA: TGTGCCAGCAGCCTGACAGGGGGCCTTAATGAAAAACTGTTTTTT.

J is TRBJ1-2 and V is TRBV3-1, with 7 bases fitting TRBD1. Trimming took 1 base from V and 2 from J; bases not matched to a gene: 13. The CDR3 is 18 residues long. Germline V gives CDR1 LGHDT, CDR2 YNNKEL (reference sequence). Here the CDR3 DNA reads TGTGCCAGCAGCCAAGCGGGACAGCTCTTTACCTCCAACTATGGCTACACCTTC. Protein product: CASSQAGQLFTSNYGYTF.

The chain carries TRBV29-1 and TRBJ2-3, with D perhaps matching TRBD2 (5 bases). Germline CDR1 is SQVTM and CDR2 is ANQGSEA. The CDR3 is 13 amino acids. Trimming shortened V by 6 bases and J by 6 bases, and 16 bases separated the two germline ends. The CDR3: CSVEEVARDTQYF. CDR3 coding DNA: TGCAGCGTGGAGGAGGTCGCACGGGATACGCAGTATTTT.

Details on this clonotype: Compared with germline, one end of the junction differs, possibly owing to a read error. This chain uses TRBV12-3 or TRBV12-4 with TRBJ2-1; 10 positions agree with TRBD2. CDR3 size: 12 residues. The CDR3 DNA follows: TGTGCCAGCAGTCTAGCGGGAGTGGAGCAGTTCTTC. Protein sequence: CASSLAGVEQFF.

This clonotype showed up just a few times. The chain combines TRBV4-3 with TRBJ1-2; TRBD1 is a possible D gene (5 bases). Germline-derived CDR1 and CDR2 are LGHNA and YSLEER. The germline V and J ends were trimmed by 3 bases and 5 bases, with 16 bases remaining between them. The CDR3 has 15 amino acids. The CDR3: CASSHQGSEGYGYTF. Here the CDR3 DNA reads TGCGCCAGCAGCCACCAGGGTTCCGAGGGATATGGCTACACCTTC.